The 14 T cell receptor beta chains below come from one sample, sequenced in a study of long-term antiretroviral therapy in people with HIV. The immunoSEQ assay was v3.0, run at survey level. Data came from immunoSEQ multiplex PCR; TCRdb stores just in-frame clones and leaves some out. The sample consists of tens of thousands of clones, 87% of them appearing once. The sequences come from unsorted PBMCs, collected 2 years after starting antiretroviral therapy. The receptors derive from a man in his forties or fifties with HIV.

The chain joins TRBV9 to TRBJ1-1, with a possible D match to TRBD1 (5 bases). Germline values: CDR1 SGDLS, CDR2 YYNGEE. The CDR3 consists of 11 residues. V lost 3 bases and J 10 bases, leaving 10 bases between the germline ends. The CDR3 region has the DNA TGTGCCAGCAGCGGGCAGGGTGCAGCTTTCTTT. Protein sequence: CASSGQGAAFF.

The V and J genes are TRBV7-2 and TRBJ2-1; 8 nucleotides match TRBD2. The V segment lost 3 bases and the J segment 0 bases; nucleotides outside the gene matches: 13. Germline CDR1 is SGHTA and CDR2 is FQGNSA. The length of the CDR3 is 19 residues. CDR3 in amino acids: CASSFPGLERSFSYNEQFF. In DNA, the CDR3 is TGTGCCAGCAGCTTCCCGGGACTAGAGAGAAGTTTCTCCTACAATGAGCAGTTCTTC.

J is TRBJ1-3 and V is TRBV28; 8 nucleotides align to TRBD1. Losses at the gene ends were 5 bases for V and 7 bases for J; bases not matched to a gene: 7. Germline loops: CDR1 MDHEN, CDR2 SYDVKM. The CDR3 runs to 14 residues. As DNA, the CDR3 is TGTGCCAGCAGTACGACAGGGGCTCAGAACACCATATATTTT. Its translation is CASSTTGAQNTIYF.

The chain recombines TRBV28 with TRBJ1-5, with TRBD1 as a possible D gene (5 bases). The germline V gene encodes CDR1 MDHEN and CDR2 SYDVKM. The V gene lost 3 bases and the J gene lost 5 bases, with 11 bases spanning the gap. The CDR3 covers 14 residues. CDR3 sequence (DNA): TGTGCCAGCAGTTTGGCGGGGCTTGATCAGCCCCAGCATTTT. As protein: CASSLAGLDQPQHF.

The chain has TRBV27 and TRBJ1-1, with D perhaps matching TRBD1 (6 bases). This CDR3 region has 14 residues. Trimming took 3 bases from V and 0 from J, leaving 8 bases between them. CDR1 MNHEY and CDR2 SMNVEV come from the germline V gene (reference sequence). The CDR3 DNA reads TGTGCCAGCAGTTTTCAGGGGATGAACACTGAAGCTTTCTTT. This encodes CASSFQGMNTEAFF.

The chain has TRBV2 and TRBJ2-7, with D unclear. V was trimmed by 3 bases and J by 3 bases, leaving 12 bases between them. Germline CDR1 is SNHLY and CDR2 is FYNNEI. This CDR3 region has 14 residues. This CDR3 is CASSERLTIYEQYF. DNA of the CDR3: TGTGCCAGCAGTGAGAGGTTGACCATCTACGAGCAGTACTTC.

Only a few counts were recorded for this clone. The V call is TRBV19, the J call TRBJ2-2, with D tentatively TRBD2 (6 bases). V gave up 5 bases and J gave up 5 bases, with 12 bases separating them. The CDR3 extends over 14 amino acids. The germline CDR1 and CDR2 sequences are LNHDA and SQIVND (reference sequence). CDR3 amino acids: CASSVDRGTGELFF. The CDR3 DNA follows: TGTGCCAGTAGTGTCGACCGGGGGACCGGGGAGCTGTTTTTT.

The V call is TRBV5-1, the J call TRBJ1-2; 8 nucleotides line up with TRBD1. V gave up 4 bases and J gave up 6 bases; unmatched junction bases: 8. The CDR3 has 14 amino acids. CDR1 SGHRS and CDR2 YFSETQ come from the germline V gene. For the CDR3, the DNA is TGCGCCAGCAGCACAGGACAGGGAATCGATGGCTACACCTTC. Its protein product is CASSTGQGIDGYTF.

The chain employs TRBV6-1 and TRBJ2-7; 9 positions match TRBD2. Per germline, CDR1 MNHNS and CDR2 SASEGT. The CDR3 covers 15 residues. V gave up 8 bases and J gave up 1 base; unmatched junction bases: 9. CDR3 loop: CASDPGTSRSYEQYF. As DNA, the CDR3 is TGTGCCAGCGACCCCGGGACTAGCCGGTCCTACGAGCAGTACTTC.

V is TRBV11-3 and J is TRBJ2-1; TRBD1 matches at 11 bases. This CDR3 spans 17 amino acids. Germline V gene sequence: CDR1 SGHNT, CDR2 YENEEA. The V segment lost 4 bases and the J segment 4 bases; nucleotides outside the gene matches: 9. CDR3 region: CASSWDRGDGPYNEQFF. CDR3 DNA: TGTGCCAGCAGCTGGGACAGGGGGGACGGACCTTACAATGAGCAGTTCTTC.

V usage is TRBV9 and J usage is TRBJ2-3; perhaps TRBD2 as D (5 bases). Trimming pared 3 bases from V and 2 bases from J, leaving 16 bases between. Germline V gives CDR1 SGDLS, CDR2 YYNGEE. The CDR3 sequence is 16 residues long. The CDR3 here is CASSDPEVRPTDTQYF. The CDR3 coding sequence is TGTGCCAGCAGCGACCCGGAGGTTAGGCCCACAGATACGCAGTATTTT.

This clone is medium-sized (0.01 to 0.1%) by share. The chain is built from TRBV13 and TRBJ2-7, with D perhaps TRBD1 (6 bases). Trimming cost V 3 bases and J 0 bases, with 12 bases left between them. CDR1 is PRHDT and CDR2 is FYEKMQ in the germline V gene (reference sequence). The CDR3 is 15 residues long. CDR3: CASSFRGGASYEQYF. DNA for the CDR3: TGTGCCAGCAGCTTCCGAGGGGGAGCCTCCTACGAGCAGTACTTC.

This chain uses TRBV11-3 with TRBJ2-1, with D possibly TRBD2 on 6 matching bases. Trimming cost V 5 bases and J 12 bases, with 20 bases left between them. Per germline, CDR1 SGHNT and CDR2 YENEEA. This CDR3 is 14 amino acids long. CDR3 residues: CASSPRTGRYTQFF. CDR3 in DNA: TGTGCCAGCAGCCCTAGGACTGGGAGGTATACGCAGTTCTTC.

This rearrangement joins TRBV28 to TRBJ1-6, with D unresolved. In germline, CDR1 is MDHEN, CDR2 SYDVKM. V was pared by 2 bases and J by 7 bases, with 3 bases between. This CDR3 has 12 amino acids. The DNA for the CDR3 is TGTGCCAGCAGTTTAGGGAATTCACCCCTCCACTTT. Protein product: CASSLGNSPLHF.